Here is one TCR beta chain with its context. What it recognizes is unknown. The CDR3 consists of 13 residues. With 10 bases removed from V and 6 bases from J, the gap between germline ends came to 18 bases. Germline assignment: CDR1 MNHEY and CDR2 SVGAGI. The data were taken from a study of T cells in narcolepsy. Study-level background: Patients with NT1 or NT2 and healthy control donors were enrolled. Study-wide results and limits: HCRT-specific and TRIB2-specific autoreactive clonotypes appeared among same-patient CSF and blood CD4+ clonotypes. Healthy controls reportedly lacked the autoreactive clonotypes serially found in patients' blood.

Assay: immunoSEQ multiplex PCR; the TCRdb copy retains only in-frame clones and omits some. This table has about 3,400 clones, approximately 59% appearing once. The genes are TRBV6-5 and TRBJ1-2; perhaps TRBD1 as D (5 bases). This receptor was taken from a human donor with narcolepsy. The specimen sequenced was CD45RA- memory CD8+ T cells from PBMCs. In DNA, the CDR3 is TGTGCCATCATGGGACCTCCCCCCCATGGCTACACCTTC. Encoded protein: CAIMGPPPHGYTF.